This TCR beta chain was identified during a study of blood T cell repertoires in COVID-19. Clones were sequenced by immunoSEQ multiplex PCR, and TCRdb holds only the in-frame ones, with some missing. The profile shows 110,000 or so clones, approximately 81% of them singletons. The clonotype comes from a man older than 75 with acute or convalescent COVID-19. Sequencing was carried out using peripheral blood.

The CDR3 DNA follows: TGTGCCAGCTCACCTGAGACTCTCTACAATGAGCAGTTCTTC. Translating it yields CASSPETLYNEQFF. V is TRBV18 and J is TRBJ2-1; D remains ambiguous. The CDR3 has 14 residues. The V gene's germline CDR1 is KGHSH and CDR2 LQKENI. With 3 bases removed from V and 3 bases from J, the gap between germline ends came to 9 bases.